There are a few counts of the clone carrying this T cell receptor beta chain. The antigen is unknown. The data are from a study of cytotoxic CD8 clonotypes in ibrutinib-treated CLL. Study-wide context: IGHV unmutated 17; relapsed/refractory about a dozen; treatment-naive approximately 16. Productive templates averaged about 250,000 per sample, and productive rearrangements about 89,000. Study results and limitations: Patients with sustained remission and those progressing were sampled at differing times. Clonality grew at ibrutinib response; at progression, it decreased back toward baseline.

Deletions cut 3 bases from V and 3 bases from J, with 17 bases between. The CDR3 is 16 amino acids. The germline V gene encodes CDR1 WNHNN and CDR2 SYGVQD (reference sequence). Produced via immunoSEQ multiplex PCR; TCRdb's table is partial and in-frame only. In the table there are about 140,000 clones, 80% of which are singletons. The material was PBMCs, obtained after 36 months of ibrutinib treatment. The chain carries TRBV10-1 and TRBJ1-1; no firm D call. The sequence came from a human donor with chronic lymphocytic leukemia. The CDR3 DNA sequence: TGCGCCAGCAGTGAATCGGTGTGCAGTTGTTACACTGAAGCTTTCTTT. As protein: CASSESVCSCYTEAFF.